This T cell receptor (beta chain) is from a study of T cell responses to AZD1222 COVID-19 vaccine. The V gene lost 4 bases and the J gene lost 0 bases, with 12 bases spanning the gap. This CDR3 is 15 amino acids long. In germline, CDR1 is MNHEY, CDR2 SVGAGI. Using immunoSEQ multiplex PCR, the repertoire was profiled, and TCRdb retains in-frame clones only, with some absent. Of about 84,000 clones in the sample, 80% to 95% are singletons; the top ten hold under 14%. Source: peripheral blood, taken 28 days after the second AZD1222 dose. The clonotype comes from an adult who received the AZD1222 COVID-19 vaccine. This sequence joins TRBV6-5 and TRBJ1-2, with D unclear. CDR3: CASSLRSTPNYGYTF. CDR3 nucleotides: TGTGCCAGCAGTTTACGGAGTACGCCTAACTATGGCTACACCTTC.